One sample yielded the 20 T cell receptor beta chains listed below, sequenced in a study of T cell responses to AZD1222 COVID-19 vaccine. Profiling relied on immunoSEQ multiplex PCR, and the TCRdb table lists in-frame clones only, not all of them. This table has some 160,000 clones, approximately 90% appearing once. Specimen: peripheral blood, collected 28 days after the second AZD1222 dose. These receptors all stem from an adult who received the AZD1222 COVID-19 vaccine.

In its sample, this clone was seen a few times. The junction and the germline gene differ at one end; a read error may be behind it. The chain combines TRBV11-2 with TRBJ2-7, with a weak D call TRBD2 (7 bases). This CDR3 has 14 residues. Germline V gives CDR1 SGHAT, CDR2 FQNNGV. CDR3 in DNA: TGTGCCACCAGCTATAGGGGGGGAGTCTACGAGCAGTACTTC. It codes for CATSYRGGVYEQYF.

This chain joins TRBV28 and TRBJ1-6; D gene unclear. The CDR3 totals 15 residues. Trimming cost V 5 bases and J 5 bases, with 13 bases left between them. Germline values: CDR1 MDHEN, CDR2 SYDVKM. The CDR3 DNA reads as TGTGCCAGCAGTCCCGTCGACCGAGATAATTCACCCCTCCACTTT. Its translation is CASSPVDRDNSPLHF.

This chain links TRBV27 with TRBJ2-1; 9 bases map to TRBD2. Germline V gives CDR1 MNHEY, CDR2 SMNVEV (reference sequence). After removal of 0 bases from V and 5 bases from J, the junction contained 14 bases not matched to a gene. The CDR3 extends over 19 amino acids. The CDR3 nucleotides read TGTGCCAGCAGTTTATCTTCCAAAGCGGGGGGTCCACCGGACAATGAGCAGTTCTTC. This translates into CASSLSSKAGGPPDNEQFF.

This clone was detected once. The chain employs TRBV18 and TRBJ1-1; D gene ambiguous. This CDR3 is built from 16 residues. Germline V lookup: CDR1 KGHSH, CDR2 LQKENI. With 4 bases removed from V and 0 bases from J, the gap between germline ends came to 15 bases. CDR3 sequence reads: CASSRLQDNLNTEAFF. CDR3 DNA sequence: TGTGCCAGCTCACGTCTCCAAGACAATTTGAACACTGAAGCTTTCTTT.

CDR3 amino acids: CASSIDGSIASEQFF. CDR3 in DNA: TGTGCCAGTAGTATAGATGGGTCGATAGCATCTGAGCAGTTCTTC. The V call is TRBV19, the J call TRBJ2-1; D gene ambiguous. The germline V gene encodes CDR1 LNHDA and CDR2 SQIVND (reference sequence). The CDR3 covers 15 residues. The V end lost 0 bases, the J end lost 9 bases, and 15 bases lay between the germline ends.

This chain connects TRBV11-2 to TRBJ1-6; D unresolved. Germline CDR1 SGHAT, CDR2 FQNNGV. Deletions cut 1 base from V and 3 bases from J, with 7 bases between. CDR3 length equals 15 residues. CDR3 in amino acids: CASSLVRGYNSPLHF. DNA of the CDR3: TGTGCCAGCAGCTTAGTTCGGGGCTATAATTCACCCCTCCACTTT.

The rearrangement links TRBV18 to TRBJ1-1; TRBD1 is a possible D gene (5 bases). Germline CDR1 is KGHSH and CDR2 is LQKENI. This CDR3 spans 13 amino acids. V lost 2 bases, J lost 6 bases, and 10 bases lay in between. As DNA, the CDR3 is TGTGCCAGCTCACCAGTCTTGGGGGCTGAAGCTTTCTTT. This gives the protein CASSPVLGAEAFF. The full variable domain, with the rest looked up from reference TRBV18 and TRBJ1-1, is NAGVMQNPRHLVRRRGQEARLRCSPMKGHSHVYWYRQLPEEGLKFMVYLQKENIIDESGMPKERFSAEFPKEGPSILRIQQVVRGDSAAYFCASSPVLGAEAFFGQGTRLTVV.

This chain's CDR3 is CASSEGAGGNEKLFF. The CDR3 nucleotides are TGTGCCAGCAGCGAGGGGGCAGGGGGCAATGAAAAACTGTTTTTT. This rearrangement joins TRBV9 to TRBJ1-4, with 8 positions matching TRBD1. V lost 3 bases to trimming and J lost 5 bases; unmatched junction nucleotides: 6. In germline, CDR1 is SGDLS, CDR2 YYNGEE. This CDR3 has 15 residues.

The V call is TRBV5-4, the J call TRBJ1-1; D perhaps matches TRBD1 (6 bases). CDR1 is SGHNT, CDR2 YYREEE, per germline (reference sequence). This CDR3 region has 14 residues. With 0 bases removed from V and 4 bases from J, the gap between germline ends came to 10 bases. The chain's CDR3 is CASSLEGRGTEAFF. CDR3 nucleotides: TGTGCCAGCAGCTTGGAGGGCAGGGGCACTGAAGCTTTCTTT. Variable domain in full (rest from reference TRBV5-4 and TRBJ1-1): ETGVTQSPTHLIKTRGQQVTLRCSSQSGHNTVSWYQQALGQGPQFIFQYYREEENGRGNFPPRFSGLQFPNYSSELNVNALELDDSALYLCASSLEGRGTEAFFGQGTRLTVV.

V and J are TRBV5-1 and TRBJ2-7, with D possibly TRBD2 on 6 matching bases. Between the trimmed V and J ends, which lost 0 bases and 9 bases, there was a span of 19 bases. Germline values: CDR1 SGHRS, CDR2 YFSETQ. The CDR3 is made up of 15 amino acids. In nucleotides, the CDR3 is TGCGCCAGCAGCTTGGCCGGGACTGAAAGGTCGGGGCAGTACTTC. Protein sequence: CASSLAGTERSGQYF.

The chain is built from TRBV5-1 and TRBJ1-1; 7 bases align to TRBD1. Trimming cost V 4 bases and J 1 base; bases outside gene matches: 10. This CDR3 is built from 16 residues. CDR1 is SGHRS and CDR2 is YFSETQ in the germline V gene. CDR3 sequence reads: CASSRRPGTENTEAFF. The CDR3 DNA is TGCGCCAGCAGCCGGAGACCCGGGACAGAGAACACTGAAGCTTTCTTT.

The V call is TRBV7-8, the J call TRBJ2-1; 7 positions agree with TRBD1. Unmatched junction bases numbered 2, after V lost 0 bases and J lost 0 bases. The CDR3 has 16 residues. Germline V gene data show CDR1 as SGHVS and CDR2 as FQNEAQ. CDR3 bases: TGTGCCAGCAGCTTAGCCCGGGACAGCTCCTACAATGAGCAGTTCTTC. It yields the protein CASSLARDSSYNEQFF.

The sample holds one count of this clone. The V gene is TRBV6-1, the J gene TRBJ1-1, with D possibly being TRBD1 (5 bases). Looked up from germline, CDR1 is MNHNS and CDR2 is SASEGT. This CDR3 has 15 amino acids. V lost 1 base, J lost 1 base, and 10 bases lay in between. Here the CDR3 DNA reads TGTGCCAGCAGTGAAGACAGGCGAACGAACACTGAAGCTTTCTTT. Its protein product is CASSEDRRTNTEAFF.

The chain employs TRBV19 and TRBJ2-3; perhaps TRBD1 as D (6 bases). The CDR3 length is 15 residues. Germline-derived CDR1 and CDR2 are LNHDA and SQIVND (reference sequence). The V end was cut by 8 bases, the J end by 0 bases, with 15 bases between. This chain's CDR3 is CASDVQGGSTDTQYF. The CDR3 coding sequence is TGTGCCAGTGACGTACAGGGCGGAAGCACAGATACGCAGTATTTT.

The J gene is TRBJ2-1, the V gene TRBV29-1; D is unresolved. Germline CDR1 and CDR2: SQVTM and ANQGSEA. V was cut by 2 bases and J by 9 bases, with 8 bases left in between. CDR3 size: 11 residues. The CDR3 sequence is CSVESFGEQFF. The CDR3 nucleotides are TGCAGCGTTGAATCGTTCGGTGAGCAGTTCTTC.

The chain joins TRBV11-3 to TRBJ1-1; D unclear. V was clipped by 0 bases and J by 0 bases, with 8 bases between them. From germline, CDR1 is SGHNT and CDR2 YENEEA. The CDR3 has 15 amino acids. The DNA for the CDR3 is TGTGCCAGCAGCTTAGAAGCAGGAGTGAACACTGAAGCTTTCTTT. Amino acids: CASSLEAGVNTEAFF.

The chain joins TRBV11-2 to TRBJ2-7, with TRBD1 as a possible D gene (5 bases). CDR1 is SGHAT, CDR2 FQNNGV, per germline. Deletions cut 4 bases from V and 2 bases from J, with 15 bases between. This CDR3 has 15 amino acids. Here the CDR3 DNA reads TGTGCCAGCAGCTCTCTACGACAGCGAACCTACGAGCAGTACTTC. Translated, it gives CASSSLRQRTYEQYF.

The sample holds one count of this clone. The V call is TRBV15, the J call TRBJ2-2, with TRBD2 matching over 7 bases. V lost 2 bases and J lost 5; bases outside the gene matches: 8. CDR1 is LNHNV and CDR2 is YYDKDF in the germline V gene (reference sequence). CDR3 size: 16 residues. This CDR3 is CATSRFLGEGTGELFF. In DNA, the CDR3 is TGTGCCACCAGCAGATTCTTGGGGGAGGGTACCGGGGAGCTGTTTTTT.

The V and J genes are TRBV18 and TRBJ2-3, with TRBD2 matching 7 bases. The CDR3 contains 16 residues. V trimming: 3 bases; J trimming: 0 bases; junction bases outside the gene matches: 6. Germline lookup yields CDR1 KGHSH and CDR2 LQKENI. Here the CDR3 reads CASSPLADTSTDTQYF. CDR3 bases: TGTGCCAGCTCACCTCTAGCGGACACTAGCACAGATACGCAGTATTTT.

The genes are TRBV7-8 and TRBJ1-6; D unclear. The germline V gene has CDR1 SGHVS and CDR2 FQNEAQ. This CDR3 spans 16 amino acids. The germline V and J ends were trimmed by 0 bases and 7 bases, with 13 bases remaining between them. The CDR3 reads CASSLAQRVGNSPLHF. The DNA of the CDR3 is TGTGCCAGCAGCTTAGCCCAGCGGGTGGGGAATTCACCCCTCCACTTT.